These 32 T cell receptor beta chains were all obtained from the same sample, sequenced in a study of blood T cells in healthy people across ages. The use of a sample-barcoded 5' primer and a J-beta primer mix characterized a second PCR of 7 to 11 cycles. MiXCR, run by TCRdb on the 5' RACE reads, gives a single entry per CDR3 protein. Of approximately 1,100,000 distinct CDR3 sequences in the sample, less than 50% are singletons; the top ten hold 18%. The sequenced sample consisted of blood. These TCRs come from a woman aged 60-75 years in good health.

The chain uses TRBV30 and TRBJ2-7, with TRBD1 matching over 7 bases. Germline CDR1 GTSNPN, CDR2 SVGIG (reference sequence). V dropped 3 bases and J dropped 4; count of bases not matched to a gene: 6. The CDR3 contains 13 residues. As DNA, the CDR3 is TGTGCCTGGAGCAGGGGGTCTGTTTACGAGCAGTACTTC. Its protein is CAWSRGSVYEQYF.

The rearrangement links TRBV6-2 or TRBV6-3 to TRBJ2-2; 8 nucleotides agree with TRBD2. Germline-derived CDR1 and CDR2 are MNHEY and SVGEGT. V gave up 2 bases and J gave up 1 base; unmatched junction bases: 12. The CDR3 spans 19 residues. Here the CDR3 DNA reads TGTGCCAGCAGTTACCCACTAGCGGTCGATAGTAAGAACACCGGGGAGCTGTTTTTT. Translation: CASSYPLAVDSKNTGELFF.

The chain links TRBV13 to TRBJ2-7, with 8 nucleotides matching TRBD2. Germline V gene lookup returns CDR1 PRHDT and CDR2 FYEKMQ (reference sequence). This CDR3 is 15 amino acids long. The trim removed 8 bases at V and 4 bases at J, leaving 13 bases unmatched. CDR3 nucleotide sequence: TGTGCCAGCCAGGTTGGTAAGGGACTAGGTTACGAGCAGTACTTC. It encodes CASQVGKGLGYEQYF.

This clonotype was seen only a few times. The chain recombines TRBV12-3 or TRBV12-4 with TRBJ2-3; 7 bases match TRBD1. V lost 6 bases and J lost 0; bases outside the gene matches: 12. This CDR3 contains 17 residues. The CDR3 coding sequence is TGTGCCAGCAGCCCGTACAGGGGACCCCTTAGCACAGATACGCAGTATTTT. It encodes CASSPYRGPLSTDTQYF.

This clonotype has just a few counts. This CDR3 reads CAISTSGAGGSSYTDTQYF. In DNA form, the CDR3 reads TGTGCCATCAGCACGTCCGGGGCGGGCGGGAGCTCGTACACAGATACGCAGTATTTT. This chain uses TRBV10-3 with TRBJ2-3; 7 bases line up with TRBD2. The CDR3 is 19 amino acids. Germline trimming cut 6 bases from V and 2 bases from J; bases unmatched to any gene: 20. The germline V gene encodes CDR1 ENHRY and CDR2 SYGVKD.

This chain uses TRBV20-1 with TRBJ1-5, with a weak D call TRBD1 (5 bases). The germline V gene has CDR1 DFQATT and CDR2 SNEGSKA (reference sequence). The CDR3 consists of 14 residues. V lost 2 bases, J lost 1 base, and 9 bases lay in between. For the CDR3, the DNA is TGCAGTGCTAGAATCGGGGGGAGCAATCAGCCCCAGCATTTT. Amino acids: CSARIGGSNQPQHF.

This clonotype was counted many times. This rearrangement joins TRBV4-2 to TRBJ2-7; 12 nucleotides align to TRBD2. The CDR3 length is 17 residues. CDR1 is LGHNA and CDR2 is YNFKEQ in the germline V gene. V shed 6 bases and J 4 bases; nucleotides not matched to a gene: 13. CDR3 bases: TGTGCCAGCAGTAAGGGTGGACTAGCGGGATTTCAGTACGAGCAGTACTTC. The encoded protein is CASSKGGLAGFQYEQYF.

This clonotype was picked up a small number of times. The chain has TRBV14 and TRBJ2-3; 7 nucleotides match TRBD1. The CDR3 sequence is 14 residues long. V lost 4 bases, J lost 2 bases, and 3 bases stayed unmatched. CDR1 is SGHDN, CDR2 FVKESK, per germline. As DNA, the CDR3 is TGTGCCAGCAGCCCTCAGGGGGACACAGATACGCAGTATTTT. It translates to CASSPQGDTDTQYF.

This clonotype was picked up a small number of times. The chain combines TRBV20-1 with TRBJ2-5, with a tentative D call TRBD2 (6 bases). This CDR3 is built from 15 residues. The ends were cut back, 4 bases at V and 0 bases at J, with 15 bases in the middle. Looked up from germline, CDR1 is DFQATT and CDR2 is SNEGSKA (reference sequence). CDR3 DNA: TGCAGTGCTACCCCCAGCGGGTGGTACCAAGAGACCCAGTACTTC. Its protein is CSATPSGWYQETQYF.

There are a few counts of this clonotype. The chain carries TRBV12-3 or TRBV12-4 and TRBJ2-1; D is perhaps TRBD1 (6 bases). V was trimmed by 3 bases and J by 2 bases, leaving 11 bases between them. There are 15 residues in the CDR3. The CDR3 loop is CASSFSTGPYNEQFF. CDR3 nucleotides: TGTGCCAGCAGTTTCTCGACAGGCCCCTACAATGAGCAGTTCTTC.

The V gene is TRBV19, the J gene TRBJ2-1; D gene uncertain. CDR1 and CDR2 from the germline V gene are LNHDA and SQIVND (reference sequence). The V end lost 1 base, the J end lost 4 bases, and 11 bases lay between the germline ends. The CDR3 has 15 amino acids. CDR3 sequence (DNA): TGTGCCAGTAGTATAGGGACGGACGTATACAATGAGCAGTTCTTC. This encodes CASSIGTDVYNEQFF. Drawing the rest from reference TRBV19 and TRBJ2-1, the complete variable domain is DGGITQSPKYLFRKEGQNVTLSCEQNLNHDAMYWYRQDPGQGLRLIYYSQIVNDFQKGDIAEGYSVSREKKESFPLTVTSAQKNPTAFYLCASSIGTDVYNEQFFGPGTRLTVL.

This clonotype was detected only a few times. CDR3 nucleotide sequence: TGTGCCAGCAGCCAAGAAGAGGCAGGGTTGGACGAGCAGTACTTC. This translates into CASSQEEAGLDEQYF. V is TRBV4-2 and J is TRBJ2-7, with D maybe TRBD1 (5 bases). Germline CDR1 reads LGHNA; CDR2 reads YNFKEQ. The CDR3 sequence is 15 residues long. V was cut by 0 bases and J by 5 bases, with 14 bases left in between.

The rearrangement uses TRBV29-1 and TRBJ2-1; 7 bases line up with TRBD2. After removal of 3 bases from V and 5 bases from J, the junction contained 7 bases not matched to a gene. The germline V gene has CDR1 SQVTM and CDR2 ANQGSEA. The CDR3 contains 14 residues. The CDR3 protein is CSVETSRWNNEQFF. The CDR3 bases are TGCAGCGTTGAGACTAGCCGGTGGAACAATGAGCAGTTCTTC.

This chain uses TRBV4-2 with TRBJ2-7, with D perhaps matching TRBD2 (5 bases). Germline-derived CDR1 and CDR2 are LGHNA and YNFKEQ. The CDR3 length is 14 residues. The V and J ends lost 1 base and 7 bases respectively, with 14 bases between them. DNA of the CDR3: TGTGCCAGCAGCCAAGTCCGTCTAGCCGATGAGCAGTACTTC. Translated: CASSQVRLADEQYF.

The sample holds many counts of this clonotype. This rearrangement joins TRBV20-1 to TRBJ2-7; 11 bases fit TRBD2. The CDR3 loop spans 13 amino acids. V lost 6 bases, J lost 4 bases, and 5 bases stayed unmatched. Germline CDR1 is DFQATT and CDR2 is SNEGSKA (reference sequence). The CDR3 bases are TGCAGTGCCCTGGGACTAGCGGCATACGAGCAGTACTTC. It translates to CSALGLAAYEQYF.

This clonotype showed up just a few times. The V and J genes are TRBV27 and TRBJ1-2; 11 nucleotides align to TRBD1. The V gene end was trimmed by 3 bases and the J gene end by 6 bases; junction bases not matched to a gene: 6. The V gene's germline CDR1 is MNHEY and CDR2 SMNVEV (reference sequence). The CDR3 consists of 15 residues. CDR3 nucleotide sequence: TGTGCCAGCAGTTTTGGACAGGGGGCGCTTAATGGCTACACCTTC. Protein sequence: CASSFGQGALNGYTF.

This clonotype appeared a few times. J is TRBJ1-2 and V is TRBV29-1; maybe TRBD1 (5 bases). V lost 5 bases and J 7 bases, leaving 11 bases between the germline ends. CDR1 and CDR2 from the germline V gene are SQVTM and ANQGSEA. The CDR3 extends over 11 amino acids. The CDR3 region is CSVLTGFGYTF. CDR3 bases: TGCAGCGTTCTAACAGGATTTGGCTACACCTTC.

Ten or more counts support this clonotype. The chain links TRBV3-1 to TRBJ2-3; 13 bases map to TRBD2. J was trimmed by 4 bases and V by 1 base; bases with no gene match: 8. CDR1 is LGHDT and CDR2 is YNNKEL in the germline V gene (reference sequence). This CDR3 comprises 18 residues. Here the CDR3 reads CASSQGITSGRASDTQYF. The CDR3 nucleotides read TGTGCCAGCAGCCAAGGAATAACTAGCGGGAGGGCCTCAGATACGCAGTATTTT.

This clonotype was counted only a few times. The chain combines TRBV11-1 with TRBJ2-3; maybe TRBD2 (7 bases). Germline V gives CDR1 SGHAT, CDR2 FQDESV (reference sequence). V lost 4 bases and J 3 bases, leaving 11 bases between the germline ends. The CDR3 runs 14 residues. CDR3: CASSWRGQTDTQYF. CDR3 nucleotide sequence: TGTGCCAGCAGCTGGCGGGGGCAAACAGATACGCAGTATTTT.

This clonotype came up a few times. V usage is TRBV7-9 and J usage is TRBJ2-4; TRBD2 matches 14 bases. The closer fit of TRBJ2-7 to the DNA end suggests the J call may be wrong. CDR1 and CDR2 (germline): SEHNR, FQNEAQ (reference sequence). The CDR3 consists of 18 residues. The CDR3 DNA reads TGTGCCAGCAGCTTAGCTGGGACTAGCGGGAGATACCTCAGCGAGCAGTACTTC. Residues: CASSLAGTSGRYLSEQYF.

The V gene is TRBV20-1, the J gene TRBJ1-4; 8 nucleotides agree with TRBD1. The CDR3 runs to 17 residues. V was clipped by 0 bases and J by 8 bases; unmatched bases: 14. The germline V gene has CDR1 DFQATT and CDR2 SNEGSKA (reference sequence). Here the CDR3 DNA reads TGCAGTGCTAGAGAGGAAGGCAGGGGGCAAGGAGCGGAAAAACTGTTTTTT. Protein: CSAREEGRGQGAEKLFF.

The chain recombines TRBV12-3 or TRBV12-4 with TRBJ2-7, with D possibly matching TRBD2 (5 bases). Trimming removed 4 bases from V and 6 bases from J, with 13 bases in between. The CDR3 has 13 residues. CDR3 protein: CASSSGPGSEQYF. DNA of the CDR3: TGTGCCAGCAGTTCTGGCCCTGGGAGCGAGCAGTACTTC.

This clonotype was picked up a small number of times. The V call is TRBV6-6, the J call TRBJ2-5; unclear D gene. This CDR3 contains 15 residues. V lost 5 bases, J lost 3 bases, and 16 bases lay in between. The germline V gene has CDR1 MNHNY and CDR2 SVGAGI (reference sequence). The CDR3 spells CASSKTVGRKETQYF. The DNA for the CDR3 is TGTGCCAGCAGTAAAACGGTCGGTCGTAAAGAGACCCAGTACTTC.

The CDR3 sequence: CASSAGPGRSYEQYF. CDR3 nucleotides: TGCGCCAGCAGCGCCGGACCGGGAAGGTCCTACGAGCAGTACTTC. The gene calls are TRBV5-1 and TRBJ2-7; weak D call: TRBD2 (5 bases). Deletions cut 4 bases from V and 1 base from J, with 15 bases between. This CDR3 contains 15 residues. Germline V gene data show CDR1 as SGHRS and CDR2 as YFSETQ.

The chain couples TRBV10-3 to TRBJ1-3; maybe TRBD1 (5 bases). This CDR3 has 14 residues. Germline V gives CDR1 ENHRY, CDR2 SYGVKD. Trimming took 7 bases from V and 2 from J, leaving 12 bases between them. The CDR3 DNA follows: TGTGCCATCATGGCGGGGCTAACTGGAAACACCATATATTTT. It yields the protein CAIMAGLTGNTIYF.

The chain joins TRBV20-1 to TRBJ2-5, with 12 bases fitting TRBD2. The ends lost 0 bases at V and 11 bases at J; junction bases unmatched: 10. This CDR3 has 15 residues. Per germline, CDR1 DFQATT and CDR2 SNEGSKA (reference sequence). CDR3 residues: CSARDPSSGRGVQYF. DNA for the CDR3: TGCAGTGCTAGAGATCCCTCTAGCGGGAGGGGTGTGCAGTACTTC.

This rearrangement joins TRBV18 to TRBJ2-1; D is unresolved. Deletions cut 1 base from V and 2 bases from J, with 15 bases between. This CDR3 region has 17 residues. Per germline, CDR1 KGHSH and CDR2 LQKENI. CDR3 residues: CASSPLPQRVTYNEQFF. For the CDR3, the DNA is TGTGCCAGCTCACCACTCCCCCAGAGAGTTACCTACAATGAGCAGTTCTTC.

The J gene is TRBJ2-7, the V gene TRBV5-5; D gene uncertain. The germline gives CDR1 SGHKS, CDR2 YYEKEE (reference sequence). CDR3 length: 14 amino acids. V was cut by 4 bases and J by 2 bases, with 13 bases left in between. CDR3 nucleotides: TGTGCCAGCAGCACTACACCGTTACCCTACGAGCAGTACTTC. It encodes CASSTTPLPYEQYF.

As concerns this clonotype: An end of the junction differs from the germline gene, which may be a read error. The chain employs TRBV6-2 or TRBV6-3 and TRBJ1-1; D remains ambiguous. The CDR3 is made up of 14 amino acids. The germline gives CDR1 MNHEY, CDR2 SVGEGT. CDR3 nucleotide sequence: TGTGCCAGTAGTTACCCAGGTCAGAACACTGAAGCTTTCTTT. This translates into CASSYPGQNTEAFF.

The chain employs TRBV28 and TRBJ2-3, with TRBD2 matching over 16 bases. The germline V gene encodes CDR1 MDHEN and CDR2 SYDVKM. Unmatched junction bases numbered 14, after V lost 4 bases and J lost 4 bases. The CDR3 contains 20 residues. This chain's CDR3 is CASSSIFPGTSGRAPDTQYF. In nucleotides, the CDR3 is TGTGCCAGCAGTTCTATATTCCCCGGGACTAGCGGGAGGGCCCCAGATACGCAGTATTTT.

This clonotype appeared once. The chain carries TRBV7-9 and TRBJ1-6; 8 bases agree with TRBD1. Germline V gene lookup returns CDR1 SEHNR and CDR2 FQNEAQ (reference sequence). The ends lost 6 bases at V and 8 bases at J; junction bases unmatched: 9. The CDR3 spans 15 residues. In DNA form, the CDR3 reads TGTGCCAGCAGTCCGGACGGACAGGGTTATTCACCCCTCCACTTT. It codes for CASSPDGQGYSPLHF. Using reference TRBV7-9 and TRBJ1-6 for the parts outside the CDR3, the full variable domain is DTGVSQNPRHKITKRGQNVTFRCDPISEHNRLYWYRQTLGQGPEFLTYFQNEAQLEKSRLLSDRFSAERPKGSFSTLEIQRTEQGDSAMYLCASSPDGQGYSPLHFGNGTRLTVT.

A few counts support this clonotype. The chain employs TRBV7-6 and TRBJ2-7, with 12 bases lining up with TRBD2. Germline V gene lookup returns CDR1 SGHVS and CDR2 FNYEAQ. With V trimmed by 5 bases and J by 4 bases, 12 bases remained unmatched. This CDR3 is 17 amino acids long. The CDR3 loop is CASSRAGPTSGSYEQYF. CDR3 DNA: TGTGCCAGCAGCCGGGCAGGGCCGACTAGCGGGAGTTACGAGCAGTACTTC. The variable domain in full, with the rest retrieved from reference TRBV7-6 and TRBJ2-7, is GAGVSQSPRYKVTKRGQDVALRCDPISGHVSLYWYRQALGQGPEFLTYFNYEAQQDKSGLPNDRFSAERPEGSISTLTIQRTEQRDSAMYRCASSRAGPTSGSYEQYFGPGTRLTVT.